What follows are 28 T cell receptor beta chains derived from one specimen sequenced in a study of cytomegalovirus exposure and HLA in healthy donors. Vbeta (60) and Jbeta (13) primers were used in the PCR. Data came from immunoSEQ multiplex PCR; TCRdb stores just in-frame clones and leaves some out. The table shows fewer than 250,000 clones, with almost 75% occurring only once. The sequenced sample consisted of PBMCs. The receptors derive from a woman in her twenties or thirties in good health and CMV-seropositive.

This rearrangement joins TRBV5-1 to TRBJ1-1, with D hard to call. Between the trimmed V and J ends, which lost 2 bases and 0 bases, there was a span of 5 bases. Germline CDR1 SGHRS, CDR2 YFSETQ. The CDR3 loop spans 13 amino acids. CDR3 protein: CASSFQVNTEAFF. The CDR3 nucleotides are TGCGCCAGCAGCTTCCAGGTGAACACTGAAGCTTTCTTT.

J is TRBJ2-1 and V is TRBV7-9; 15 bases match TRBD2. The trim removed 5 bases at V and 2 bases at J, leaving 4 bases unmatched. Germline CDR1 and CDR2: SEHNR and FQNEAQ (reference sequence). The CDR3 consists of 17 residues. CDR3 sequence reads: CASSPWTSGRAYNEQFF. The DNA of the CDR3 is TGTGCCAGCAGCCCATGGACTAGCGGGAGGGCCTACAATGAGCAGTTCTTC.

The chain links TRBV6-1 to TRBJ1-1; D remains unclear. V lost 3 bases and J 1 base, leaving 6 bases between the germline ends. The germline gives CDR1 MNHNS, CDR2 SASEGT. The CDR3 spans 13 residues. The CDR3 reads CASSDTQNTEAFF. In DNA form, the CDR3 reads TGTGCCAGCAGTGACACACAGAACACTGAAGCTTTCTTT.

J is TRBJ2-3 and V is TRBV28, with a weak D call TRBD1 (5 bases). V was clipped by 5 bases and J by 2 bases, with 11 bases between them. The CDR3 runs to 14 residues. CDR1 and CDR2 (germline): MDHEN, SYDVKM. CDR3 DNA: TGTGCCAGCAGTCCAAGGGGAAACACAGATACGCAGTATTTT. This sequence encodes CASSPRGNTDTQYF.

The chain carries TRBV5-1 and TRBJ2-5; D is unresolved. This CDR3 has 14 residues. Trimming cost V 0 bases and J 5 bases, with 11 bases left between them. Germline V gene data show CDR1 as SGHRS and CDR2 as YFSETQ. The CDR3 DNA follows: TGCGCCAGCAGCTTGGTTCAGGCTGGGGAGACCCAGTACTTC. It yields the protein CASSLVQAGETQYF.

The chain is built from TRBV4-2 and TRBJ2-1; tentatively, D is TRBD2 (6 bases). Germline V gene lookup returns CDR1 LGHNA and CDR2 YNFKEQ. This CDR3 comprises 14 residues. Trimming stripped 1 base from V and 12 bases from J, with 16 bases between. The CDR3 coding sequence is TGTGCCAGCAGCCAAGCGGGGGAGGTCCTGAGGCAGTTCTTC. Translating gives CASSQAGEVLRQFF.

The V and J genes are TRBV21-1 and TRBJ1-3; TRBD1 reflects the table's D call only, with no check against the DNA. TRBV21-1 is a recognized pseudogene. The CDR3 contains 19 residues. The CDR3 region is CASSSKVGLGRGRGNTIYF. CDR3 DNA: TGTGCCAGCAGCTCAAAGGTCGGGTTGGGCAGGGGGAGAGGAAACACCATATATTTT.

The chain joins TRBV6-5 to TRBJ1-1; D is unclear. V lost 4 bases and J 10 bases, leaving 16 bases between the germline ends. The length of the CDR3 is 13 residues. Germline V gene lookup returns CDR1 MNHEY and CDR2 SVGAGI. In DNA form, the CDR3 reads TGTGCCAGCAGTTTAGTACCCGGCGGTGTAGCTTTCTTT. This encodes CASSLVPGGVAFF.

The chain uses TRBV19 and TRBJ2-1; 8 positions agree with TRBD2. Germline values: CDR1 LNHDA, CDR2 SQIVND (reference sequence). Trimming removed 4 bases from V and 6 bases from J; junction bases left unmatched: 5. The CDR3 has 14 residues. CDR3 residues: CASSTGLAVNEQFF. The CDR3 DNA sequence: TGTGCCAGTAGTACAGGACTAGCCGTCAATGAGCAGTTCTTC. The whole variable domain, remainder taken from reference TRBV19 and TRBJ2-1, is DGGITQSPKYLFRKEGQNVTLSCEQNLNHDAMYWYRQDPGQGLRLIYYSQIVNDFQKGDIAEGYSVSREKKESFPLTVTSAQKNPTAFYLCASSTGLAVNEQFFGPGTRLTVL.

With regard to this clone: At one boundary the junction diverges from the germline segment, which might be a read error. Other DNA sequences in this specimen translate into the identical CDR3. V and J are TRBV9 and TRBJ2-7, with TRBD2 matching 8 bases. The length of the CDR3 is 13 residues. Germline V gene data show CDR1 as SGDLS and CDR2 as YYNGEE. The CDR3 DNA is TGCGCCAGCAGCGGGGGACAACTCTACGAGCAGTACTTC. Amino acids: CASSGGQLYEQYF.

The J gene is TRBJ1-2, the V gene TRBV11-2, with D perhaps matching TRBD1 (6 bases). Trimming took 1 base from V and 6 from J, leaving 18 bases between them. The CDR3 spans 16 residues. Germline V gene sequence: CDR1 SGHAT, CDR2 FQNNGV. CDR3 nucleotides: TGTGCCAGCAGCTTAGGACCAGGGGAGGGGCTGGATGGCTACACCTTC. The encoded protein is CASSLGPGEGLDGYTF.

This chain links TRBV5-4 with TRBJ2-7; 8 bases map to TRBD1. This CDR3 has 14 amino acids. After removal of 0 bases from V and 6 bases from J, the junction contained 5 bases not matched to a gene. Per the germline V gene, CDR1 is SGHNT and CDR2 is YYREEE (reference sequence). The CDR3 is CASSLEAGGSEQYF. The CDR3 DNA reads TGTGCCAGCAGCTTGGAGGCAGGGGGCTCCGAGCAGTACTTC.

DNA of the CDR3: TGCAGCGTTGAACATCGGGGACTAGGGGGGGCCAATGAGCAGTTCTTC. Translating gives CSVEHRGLGGANEQFF. V and J are TRBV29-1 and TRBJ2-1, with 8 bases matching TRBD2. The V and J ends lost 2 bases and 6 bases, in that order; junction bases with no gene match: 12. The CDR3 covers 16 residues. Germline CDR1 is SQVTM and CDR2 is ANQGSEA.

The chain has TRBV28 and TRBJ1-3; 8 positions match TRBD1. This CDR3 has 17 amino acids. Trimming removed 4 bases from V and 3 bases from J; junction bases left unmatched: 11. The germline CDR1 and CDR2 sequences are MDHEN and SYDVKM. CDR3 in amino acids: CASSSSSIDRGGNTIYF. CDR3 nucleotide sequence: TGTGCCAGCAGTTCCTCCTCCATCGACAGGGGTGGAAACACCATATATTTT.

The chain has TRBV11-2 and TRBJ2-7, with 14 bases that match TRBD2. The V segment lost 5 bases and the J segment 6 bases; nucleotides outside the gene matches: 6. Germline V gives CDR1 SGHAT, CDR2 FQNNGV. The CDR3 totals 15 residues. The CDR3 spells CASSPGLAGGCEQYF. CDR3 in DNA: TGTGCCAGCAGCCCAGGACTAGCGGGAGGCTGCGAGCAGTACTTC.

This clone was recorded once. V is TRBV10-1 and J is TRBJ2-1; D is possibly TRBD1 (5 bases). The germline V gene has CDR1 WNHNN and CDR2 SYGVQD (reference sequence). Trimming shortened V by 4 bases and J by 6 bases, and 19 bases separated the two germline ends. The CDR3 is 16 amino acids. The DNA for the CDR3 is TGCGCCAGCAGTGGAAATCGGCAGGGTAGGGGCAATGAGCAGTTCTTC. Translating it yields CASSGNRQGRGNEQFF.

The CDR3 reads CASSPSPGGGYEQYF. CDR3 nucleotide sequence: TGTGCCAGCTCACCATCCCCAGGGGGAGGCTACGAGCAGTACTTC. The chain uses TRBV18 and TRBJ2-7; D possibly corresponds to TRBD1 (7 bases). The germline CDR1 and CDR2 sequences are KGHSH and LQKENI. The CDR3 has 15 amino acids. V lost 2 bases and J 3 bases, leaving 14 bases between the germline ends.

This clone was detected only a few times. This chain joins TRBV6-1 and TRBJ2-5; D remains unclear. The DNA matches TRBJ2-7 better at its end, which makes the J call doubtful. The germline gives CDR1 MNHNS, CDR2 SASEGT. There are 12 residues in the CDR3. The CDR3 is CASTGYFYEQYF. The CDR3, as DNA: TGTGCCAGCACGGGTTATTTCTACGAGCAGTACTTC.

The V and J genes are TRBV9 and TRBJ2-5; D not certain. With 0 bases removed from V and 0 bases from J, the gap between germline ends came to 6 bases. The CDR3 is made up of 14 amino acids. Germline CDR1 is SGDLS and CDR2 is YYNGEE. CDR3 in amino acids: CASSVGANQETQYF. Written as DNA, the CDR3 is TGTGCCAGCAGCGTAGGGGCCAACCAAGAGACCCAGTACTTC.

The CDR3 loop is CASSRAGPQETQYF. The CDR3 DNA reads TGCGCCAGCAGCCGGGCGGGACCTCAAGAGACCCAGTACTTC. The genes are TRBV5-1 and TRBJ2-5, with D possibly matching TRBD2 (6 bases). Germline V gene sequence: CDR1 SGHRS, CDR2 YFSETQ. V was clipped by 4 bases and J by 2 bases, with 12 bases between them. The CDR3 is 14 residues long.

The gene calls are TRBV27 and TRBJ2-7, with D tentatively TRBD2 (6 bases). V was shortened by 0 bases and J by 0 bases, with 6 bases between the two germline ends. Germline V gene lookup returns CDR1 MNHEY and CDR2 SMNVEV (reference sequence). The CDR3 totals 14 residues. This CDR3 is CASSLSGLSYEQYF. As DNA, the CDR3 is TGTGCCAGCAGTTTATCGGGACTCTCCTACGAGCAGTACTTC.

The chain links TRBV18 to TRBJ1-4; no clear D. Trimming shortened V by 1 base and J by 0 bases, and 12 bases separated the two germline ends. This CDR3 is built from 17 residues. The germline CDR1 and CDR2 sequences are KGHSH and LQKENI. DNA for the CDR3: TGTGCCAGCTCACCACGTTCGGGAACAGCAACTAATGAAAAACTGTTTTTT. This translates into CASSPRSGTATNEKLFF. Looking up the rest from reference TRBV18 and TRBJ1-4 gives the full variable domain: NAGVMQNPRHLVRRRGQEARLRCSPMKGHSHVYWYRQLPEEGLKFMVYLQKENIIDESGMPKERFSAEFPKEGPSILRIQQVVRGDSAAYFCASSPRSGTATNEKLFFGSGTQLSVL.

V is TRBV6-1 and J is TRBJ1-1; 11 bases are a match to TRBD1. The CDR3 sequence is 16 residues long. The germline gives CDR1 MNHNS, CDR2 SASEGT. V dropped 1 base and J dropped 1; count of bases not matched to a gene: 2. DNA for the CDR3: TGTGCCAGCAGTGAAGGGGACAGGGGGTCGAACACTGAAGCTTTCTTT. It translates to CASSEGDRGSNTEAFF.

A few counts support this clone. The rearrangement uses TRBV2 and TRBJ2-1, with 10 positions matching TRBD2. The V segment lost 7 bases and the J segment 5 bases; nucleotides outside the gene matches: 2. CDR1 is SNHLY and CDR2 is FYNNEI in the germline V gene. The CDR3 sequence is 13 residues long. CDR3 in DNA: TGTGCCAGCACCGGACTAGCGGACAATGAGCAGTTCTTC. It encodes CASTGLADNEQFF.

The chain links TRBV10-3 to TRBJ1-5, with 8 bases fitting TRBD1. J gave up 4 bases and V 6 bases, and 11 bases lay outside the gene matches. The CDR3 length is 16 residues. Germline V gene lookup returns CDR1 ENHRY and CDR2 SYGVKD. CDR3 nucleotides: TGTGCCATCAGCGCGCAGGGGGCTGCGGCAAATCAGCCCCAGCATTTT. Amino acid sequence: CAISAQGAAANQPQHF.

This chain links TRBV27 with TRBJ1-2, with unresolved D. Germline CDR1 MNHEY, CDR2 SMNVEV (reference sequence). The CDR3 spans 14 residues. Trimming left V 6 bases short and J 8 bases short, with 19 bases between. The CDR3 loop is CASSVRTALGGYTF. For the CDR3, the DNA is TGTGCCAGCAGCGTAAGGACTGCGCTTGGGGGCTACACCTTC.

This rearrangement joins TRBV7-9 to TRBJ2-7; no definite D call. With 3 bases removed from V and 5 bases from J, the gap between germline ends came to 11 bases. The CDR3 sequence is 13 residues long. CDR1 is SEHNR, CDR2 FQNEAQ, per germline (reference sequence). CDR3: CASSFSLADEQYF. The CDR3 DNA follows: TGTGCCAGCAGCTTTAGCTTAGCTGACGAGCAGTACTTC.

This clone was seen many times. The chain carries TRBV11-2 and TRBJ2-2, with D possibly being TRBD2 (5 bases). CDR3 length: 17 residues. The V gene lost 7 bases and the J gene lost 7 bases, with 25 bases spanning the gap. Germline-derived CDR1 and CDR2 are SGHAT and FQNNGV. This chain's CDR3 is CASIPDGGSSAHGELFF. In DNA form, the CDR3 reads TGTGCCAGCATCCCGGACGGCGGGTCATCAGCGCACGGGGAGCTGTTTTTT.